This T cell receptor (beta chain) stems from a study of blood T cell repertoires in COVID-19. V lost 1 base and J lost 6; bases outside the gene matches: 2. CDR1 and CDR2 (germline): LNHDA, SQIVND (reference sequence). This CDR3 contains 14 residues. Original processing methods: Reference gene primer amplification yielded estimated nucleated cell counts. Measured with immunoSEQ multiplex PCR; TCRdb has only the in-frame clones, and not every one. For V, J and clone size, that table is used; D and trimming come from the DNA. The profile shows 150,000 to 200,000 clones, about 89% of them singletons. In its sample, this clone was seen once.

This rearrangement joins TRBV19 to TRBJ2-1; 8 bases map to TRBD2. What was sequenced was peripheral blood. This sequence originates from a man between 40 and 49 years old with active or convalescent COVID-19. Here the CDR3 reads CASSIGTSPNEQFF. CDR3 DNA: TGTGCCAGTAGTATAGGGACTAGCCCCAATGAGCAGTTCTTC. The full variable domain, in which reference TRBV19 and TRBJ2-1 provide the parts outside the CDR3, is DGGITQSPKYLFRKEGQNVTLSCEQNLNHDAMYWYRQDPGQGLRLIYYSQIVNDFQKGDIAEGYSVSREKKESFPLTVTSAQKNPTAFYLCASSIGTSPNEQFFGPGTRLTVL.